Below are 30 T cell receptor beta chains sequenced from a single sample in a study of shared clonotypes between healthy human individuals. Naive CD8 isolation took CD45RO-negative cells positively selected for CCR7 and excluded terminally differentiated effector memory CD45RA+ cells. Here immunoSEQ multiplex PCR was the method, and the copy in TCRdb shows in-frame clones only, minus some. The data hold about 590,000 clones, with over 95% observed a single time. Material: naive CD8+ T cells sorted from blood. Source of these receptors: a woman under 40 in good health.

CDR3 amino acids: CASSADRWGNEQFF. CDR3 coding DNA: TGTGCCAGCAGCGCGGACAGGTGGGGTAATGAGCAGTTCTTC. V is TRBV11-1 and J is TRBJ2-1; 7 nucleotides match TRBD1. This CDR3 contains 14 residues. J lost 7 bases, V lost 5 bases, and 8 bases had no gene match. Looked up from germline, CDR1 is SGHAT and CDR2 is FQDESV (reference sequence).

This chain links TRBV4-1 with TRBJ2-5, with 7 positions matching TRBD2. The CDR3 loop spans 17 amino acids. Germline values: CDR1 MGHRA, CDR2 YSYEKL. V lost 1 base and J lost 4; bases outside the gene matches: 12. In DNA, the CDR3 is TGCGCCAGCAGCCAAGGTATCCGGGAGGTTATTGGAGAGACCCAGTACTTC. It yields the protein CASSQGIREVIGETQYF.

The chain has TRBV19 and TRBJ2-7; 9 nucleotides agree with TRBD2. Germline CDR1 reads LNHDA; CDR2 reads SQIVND (reference sequence). V shed 6 bases and J 4 bases; nucleotides not matched to a gene: 10. CDR3 size: 15 residues. The CDR3 reads CASSVDSGSFYEQYF. Written as DNA, the CDR3 is TGTGCCAGTAGCGTGGATAGCGGGAGTTTTTACGAGCAGTACTTC.

The chain employs TRBV7-9 and TRBJ1-1; 7 bases align to TRBD1. Germline V gives CDR1 SEHNR, CDR2 FQNEAQ (reference sequence). V gave up 5 bases and J gave up 7 bases; unmatched junction bases: 7. CDR3 length equals 13 residues. CDR3 sequence reads: CASSHSDRNEAFF. CDR3 bases: TGTGCCAGCAGCCATTCGGACAGGAATGAAGCTTTCTTT. The entire variable domain, with the rest obtained from reference TRBV7-9 and TRBJ1-1, is as follows: DTGVSQNPRHKITKRGQNVTFRCDPISEHNRLYWYRQTLGQGPEFLTYFQNEAQLEKSRLLSDRFSAERPKGSFSTLEIQRTEQGDSAMYLCASSHSDRNEAFFGQGTRLTVV.

The rearrangement links TRBV27 to TRBJ2-2; 7 bases map to TRBD1. V dropped 3 bases and J dropped 8; count of bases not matched to a gene: 3. CDR3 length: 13 amino acids. Germline V gene data show CDR1 as MNHEY and CDR2 as SMNVEV (reference sequence). CDR3: CASSLRGQGELFF. For the CDR3, the DNA is TGTGCCAGCAGTTTGAGGGGGCAGGGGGAGCTGTTTTTT.

The gene calls are TRBV19 and TRBJ2-1; 11 nucleotides match TRBD2. Germline V gives CDR1 LNHDA, CDR2 SQIVND (reference sequence). J lost 7 bases, V lost 5 bases, and 10 bases had no gene match. The CDR3 contains 16 residues. This CDR3 is CASSAYLAGGRNEQFF. CDR3 DNA: TGTGCCAGTAGTGCCTACCTAGCGGGAGGTCGGAATGAGCAGTTCTTC.

The V gene is TRBV5-4, the J gene TRBJ1-2, with TRBD1 identical over 7 bases. CDR3 length: 13 amino acids. V lost 4 bases and J lost 8; bases outside the gene matches: 8. Per the germline V gene, CDR1 is SGHNT and CDR2 is YYREEE (reference sequence). The CDR3 DNA follows: TGTGCCAGCAGCCGGGAGGGGGCTGAGGGCTACACCTTC. Protein product: CASSREGAEGYTF.

This chain links TRBV5-4 with TRBJ2-2, with 8 nucleotides matching TRBD2. This CDR3 region has 15 residues. V lost 3 bases to trimming and J lost 2 bases; unmatched junction nucleotides: 3. From germline, CDR1 is SGHNT and CDR2 YYREEE (reference sequence). The CDR3 reads CASSSIAGNTGELFF. CDR3 sequence (DNA): TGTGCCAGCAGCTCCATAGCGGGAAACACCGGGGAGCTGTTTTTT.

This clone was counted between two and nine times. Other DNA sequences in this specimen translate into the identical CDR3. The chain carries TRBV11-2 and TRBJ2-7, with TRBD2 matching over 10 bases. The CDR3 length is 15 residues. V lost 5 bases, J lost 2 bases, and 6 bases stayed unmatched. The germline CDR1 and CDR2 sequences are SGHAT and FQNNGV. The CDR3 is CASSPWTSGTYEQYF. CDR3 bases: TGTGCCAGCAGCCCATGGACTAGCGGAACCTACGAGCAGTACTTC. The full variable domain, with the rest looked up from reference TRBV11-2 and TRBJ2-7, is EAGVAQSPRYKIIEKRQSVAFWCNPISGHATLYWYQQILGQGPKLLIQFQNNGVVDDSQLPKDRFSAERLKGVDSTLKIQPAKLEDSAVYLCASSPWTSGTYEQYFGPGTRLTVT.

V gene TRBV9 combines with J gene TRBJ2-1, with D uncertain. This CDR3 spans 15 amino acids. V was shortened by 0 bases and J by 2 bases, with 9 bases between the two germline ends. The germline V gene encodes CDR1 SGDLS and CDR2 YYNGEE. The CDR3 region is CASSVERAPYNEQFF. Here the CDR3 DNA reads TGTGCCAGCAGCGTAGAACGGGCGCCCTACAATGAGCAGTTCTTC.

The rearrangement uses TRBV1 and TRBJ2-3. TRBV1 corresponds to a pseudogene. The CDR3 has 12 amino acids. CDR3 sequence (DNA): TGCACCTCCCCGACCCCCCCAGATACGCAGTATTTT. Protein product: CTSPTPPDTQYF.

The CDR3 loop reads CASSVAARYPTDTQYF. Here the CDR3 DNA reads TGTGCCAGCAGCGTAGCCGCTCGCTACCCCACAGATACGCAGTATTTT. The chain is built from TRBV9 and TRBJ2-3; no firm D call. The CDR3 consists of 16 residues. The V gene's germline CDR1 is SGDLS and CDR2 YYNGEE. Between the trimmed V and J ends, which lost 0 bases and 2 bases, there was a span of 13 bases.

The genes are TRBV28 and TRBJ1-2; D possibly corresponds to TRBD1 (5 bases). V lost 2 bases to trimming and J lost 5 bases, with 12 bases between them. The germline CDR1 and CDR2 sequences are MDHEN and SYDVKM. CDR3 size: 14 residues. The CDR3 reads CASSLVRGSYGYTF. Here the CDR3 DNA reads TGTGCCAGCAGTTTAGTAAGGGGCTCATATGGCTACACCTTC.

The chain combines TRBV19 with TRBJ1-5, with a tentative D call TRBD1 (5 bases). This CDR3 region has 11 residues. The V and J ends lost 2 bases and 11 bases respectively, with 7 bases between them. Germline-derived CDR1 and CDR2 are LNHDA and SQIVND (reference sequence). Written as DNA, the CDR3 is TGTGCCAGTAGTATAATGGGGGCCCAGCATTTT. Residues: CASSIMGAQHF.

This clone was counted a single time. The chain carries TRBV29-1 and TRBJ2-1; D may be TRBD1 (5 bases). CDR3 length: 14 amino acids. Trimming removed 3 bases from V and 0 bases from J, with 9 bases in between. Germline values: CDR1 SQVTM, CDR2 ANQGSEA. Here the CDR3 DNA reads TGCAGCGTTGAGGGGCTAGTCTCCTACAATGAGCAGTTCTTC. As protein: CSVEGLVSYNEQFF.

The CDR3 reads CASSPHRGGEQYF. As DNA, the CDR3 is TGCGCCAGCAGCCCACACAGGGGAGGCGAGCAGTACTTC. The genes are TRBV5-1 and TRBJ2-7, with a weak D call TRBD1 (7 bases). The CDR3 spans 13 residues. Looked up from germline, CDR1 is SGHRS and CDR2 is YFSETQ. The V and J ends lost 4 bases and 6 bases respectively, with 14 bases between them.

V is TRBV6-5 and J is TRBJ2-5; the D gene could be TRBD1 or TRBD2 (5 bases each). Germline CDR1 and CDR2: MNHEY and SVGAGI. The ends were cut back, 6 bases at V and 5 bases at J, with 19 bases in the middle. The CDR3 has 15 amino acids. The CDR3 spells CASRARDPHRETQYF. As DNA, the CDR3 is TGTGCCAGCAGAGCCCGGGACCCCCATCGGGAGACCCAGTACTTC.

The rearrangement uses TRBV6-5 and TRBJ2-2; D gene uncertain. V dropped 4 bases and J dropped 5 bases, with 11 bases sitting between them. The CDR3 loop spans 14 amino acids. Per the germline V gene, CDR1 is MNHEY and CDR2 is SVGAGI. CDR3 DNA: TGTGCCAGCAGTTGGCTGGCAGGAACCGGGGAGCTGTTTTTT. Its translation is CASSWLAGTGELFF.

This clone appeared a few times. V and J are TRBV7-9 and TRBJ2-1, with a possible D match to TRBD2 (6 bases). CDR3 length: 12 residues. The V gene lost 6 bases and the J gene lost 9 bases, with 12 bases spanning the gap. Germline assignment: CDR1 SEHNR and CDR2 FQNEAQ (reference sequence). CDR3 coding DNA: TGTGCCAGCAGACTCCAGGAGGGTGAGCAGTTCTTC. This sequence encodes CASRLQEGEQFF.

The J gene is TRBJ1-5, the V gene TRBV30; D not resolved. CDR1 is GTSNPN and CDR2 is SVGIG in the germline V gene (reference sequence). Between the trimmed V and J ends, which lost 1 base and 7 bases, there was a span of 14 bases. This CDR3 comprises 14 residues. For the CDR3, the DNA is TGTGCCTGGAGTGACGGAGGCCTCATCCAGCCCCAGCATTTT. This encodes CAWSDGGLIQPQHF.

The J gene is TRBJ2-1, the V gene TRBV11-2, with TRBD1 matching over 8 bases. The CDR3 length is 11 residues. Unmatched junction bases numbered 3, after V lost 5 bases and J lost 12 bases. CDR1 is SGHAT and CDR2 is FQNNGV in the germline V gene. The CDR3 sequence is CASSQQGGQFF. The CDR3 bases are TGTGCCAGCAGCCAACAGGGGGGGCAGTTCTTC.

This chain joins TRBV13 and TRBJ2-1; 8 bases agree with TRBD2. Trimming cost V 5 bases and J 5 bases; bases outside gene matches: 8. The CDR3 loop spans 15 amino acids. Germline V CDR1 and CDR2: PRHDT, FYEKMQ (reference sequence). CDR3 protein: CASSLALAGNNEQFF. The CDR3 DNA sequence: TGTGCCAGCAGCCTGGCCCTAGCGGGCAACAATGAGCAGTTCTTC.

The chain has TRBV4-1 and TRBJ2-1; D call uncertain. The CDR3 length is 15 residues. The V gene's germline CDR1 is MGHRA and CDR2 YSYEKL. Between the trimmed V and J ends, which lost 0 bases and 2 bases, there was a span of 8 bases. The CDR3, as DNA: TGCGCCAGCAGCCAAGAGGAGTCTCCCTACAATGAGCAGTTCTTC. This translates into CASSQEESPYNEQFF.

V is TRBV5-6 and J is TRBJ2-7; no clear D. Germline values: CDR1 SGHDT, CDR2 YYEEEE. Trimming pared 0 bases from V and 2 bases from J, leaving 9 bases between. The CDR3 has 14 amino acids. The CDR3 is CASSLGEGTYEQYF. The CDR3 nucleotides read TGTGCCAGCAGCTTGGGTGAAGGGACCTACGAGCAGTACTTC.

This chain links TRBV28 with TRBJ1-5; TRBD1 agrees at 8 bases. Per the germline V gene, CDR1 is MDHEN and CDR2 is SYDVKM. This CDR3 has 14 residues. V trimming: 1 base; J trimming: 7 bases; junction bases outside the gene matches: 3. The CDR3 nucleotides read TGTGCCAGCAGTTTATCGCGACAGGGGCAGCCCCAGCATTTT. It codes for CASSLSRQGQPQHF.

The V call is TRBV5-1, the J call TRBJ2-2, with D possibly matching TRBD1 (5 bases). Germline CDR1 reads SGHRS; CDR2 reads YFSETQ. Trimming left V 0 bases short and J 1 base short, with 10 bases between. The CDR3 runs 16 residues. The CDR3 region has the DNA TGCGCCAGCAGCTTGGCGGTTACAGGGAACACCGGGGAGCTGTTTTTT. Translated, it gives CASSLAVTGNTGELFF. Full variable domain (rest looked up from reference TRBV5-1 and TRBJ2-2): KAGVTQTPRYLIKTRGQQVTLSCSPISGHRSVSWYQQTPGQGLQFLFEYFSETQRNKGNFPGRFSGRQFSNSRSEMNVSTLELGDSALYLCASSLAVTGNTGELFFGEGSRLTVL.

Notes on this clone: The same CDR3 can be traced to other DNA sequences in this sample. CDR3 nucleotides: TGTGCCAGCAGCGTAGGAGGCGGAACTGCTTACAATGAGCAGTTCTTC. It translates to CASSVGGGTAYNEQFF. The rearrangement uses TRBV9 and TRBJ2-1, with D uncertain. This CDR3 has 16 amino acids. V was cut by 0 bases and J by 4 bases, with 14 bases left in between. Germline assignment: CDR1 SGDLS and CDR2 YYNGEE.

This chain uses TRBV6-1 with TRBJ2-7; 12 bases align to TRBD2. Germline loops: CDR1 MNHNS, CDR2 SASEGT. CDR3 size: 18 residues. After removal of 2 bases from V and 4 bases from J, the junction contained 12 bases not matched to a gene. Here the CDR3 reads CASSERPSGRASGYEQYF. In DNA, the CDR3 is TGTGCCAGCAGTGAAAGGCCTAGCGGGAGGGCCAGCGGTTACGAGCAGTACTTC.

This chain links TRBV23-1 with TRBJ1-5; no reliable D call. TRBV23-1 is an ORF, and what it does is uncertain. The CDR3 totals 22 residues. The V end was cut by 3 bases, the J end by 4 bases, with 34 bases between. This CDR3 is CASSQTIPTPRPVAVGNQPQHF. Here the CDR3 DNA reads TGCGCCAGCAGTCAGACGATCCCTACCCCTCGGCCCGTGGCGGTGGGAAATCAGCCCCAGCATTTT.

This clone was counted once. The CDR3 here is CASSNGVGPETQYF. The DNA of the CDR3 is TGTGCCAGTAGTAATGGGGTGGGTCCAGAGACCCAGTACTTC. The V gene is TRBV19, the J gene TRBJ2-5, with D unresolved. The germline V gene has CDR1 LNHDA and CDR2 SQIVND (reference sequence). Between the trimmed V and J ends, which lost 4 bases and 4 bases, there was a span of 13 bases. The CDR3 consists of 14 residues.